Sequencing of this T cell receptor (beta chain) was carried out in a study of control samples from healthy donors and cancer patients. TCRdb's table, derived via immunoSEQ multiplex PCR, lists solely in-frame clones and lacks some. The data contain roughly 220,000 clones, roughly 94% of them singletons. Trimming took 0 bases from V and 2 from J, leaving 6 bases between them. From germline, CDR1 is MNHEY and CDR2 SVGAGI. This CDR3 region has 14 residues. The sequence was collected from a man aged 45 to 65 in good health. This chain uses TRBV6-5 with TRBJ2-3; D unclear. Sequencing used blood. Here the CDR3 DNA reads TGTGCCAGCAGTTACTCAGACAACACAGATACGCAGTATTTT. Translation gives CASSYSDNTDTQYF.